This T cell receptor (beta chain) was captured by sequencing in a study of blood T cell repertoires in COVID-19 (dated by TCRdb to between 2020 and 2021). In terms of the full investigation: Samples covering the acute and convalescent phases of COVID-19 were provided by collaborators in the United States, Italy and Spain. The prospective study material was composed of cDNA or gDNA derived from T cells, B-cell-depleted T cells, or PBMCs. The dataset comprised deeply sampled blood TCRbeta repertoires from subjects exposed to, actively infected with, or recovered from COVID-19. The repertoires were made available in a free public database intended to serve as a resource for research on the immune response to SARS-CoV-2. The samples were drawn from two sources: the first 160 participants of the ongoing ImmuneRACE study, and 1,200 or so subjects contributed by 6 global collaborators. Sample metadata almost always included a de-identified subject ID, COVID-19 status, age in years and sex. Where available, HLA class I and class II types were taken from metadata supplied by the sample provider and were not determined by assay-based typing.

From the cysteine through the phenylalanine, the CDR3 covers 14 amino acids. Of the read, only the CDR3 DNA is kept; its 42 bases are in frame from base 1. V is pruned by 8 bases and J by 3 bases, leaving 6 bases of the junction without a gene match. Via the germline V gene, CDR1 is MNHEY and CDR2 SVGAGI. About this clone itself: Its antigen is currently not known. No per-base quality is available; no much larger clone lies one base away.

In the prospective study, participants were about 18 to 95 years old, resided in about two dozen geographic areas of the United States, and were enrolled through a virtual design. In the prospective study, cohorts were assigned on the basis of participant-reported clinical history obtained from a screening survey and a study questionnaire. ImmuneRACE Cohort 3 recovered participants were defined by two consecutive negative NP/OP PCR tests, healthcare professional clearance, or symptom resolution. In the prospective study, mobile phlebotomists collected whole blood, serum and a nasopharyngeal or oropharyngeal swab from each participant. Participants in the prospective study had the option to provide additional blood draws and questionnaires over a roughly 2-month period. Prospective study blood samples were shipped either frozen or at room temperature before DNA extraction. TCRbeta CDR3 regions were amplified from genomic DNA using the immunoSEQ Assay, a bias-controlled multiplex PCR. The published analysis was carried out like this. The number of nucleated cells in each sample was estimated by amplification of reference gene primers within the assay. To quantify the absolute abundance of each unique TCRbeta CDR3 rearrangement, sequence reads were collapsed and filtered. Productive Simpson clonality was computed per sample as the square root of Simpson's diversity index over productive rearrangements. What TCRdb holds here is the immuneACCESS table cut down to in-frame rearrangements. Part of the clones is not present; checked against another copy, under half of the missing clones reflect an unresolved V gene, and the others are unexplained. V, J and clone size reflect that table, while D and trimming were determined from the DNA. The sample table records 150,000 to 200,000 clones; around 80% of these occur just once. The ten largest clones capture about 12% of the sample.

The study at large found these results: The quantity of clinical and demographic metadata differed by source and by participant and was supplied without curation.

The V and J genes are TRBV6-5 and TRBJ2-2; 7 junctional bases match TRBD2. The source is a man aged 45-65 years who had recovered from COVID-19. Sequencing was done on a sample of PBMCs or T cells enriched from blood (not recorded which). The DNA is TGTGCCAGCCGCCCCCGGGGGGACACCGGGGAGCTGTTTTTT. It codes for CASRPRGDTGELFF.